Below, 10 T cell receptor beta chains from the same sample are listed, as sequenced in a study of beta chain features in type 1 diabetes. Of the isolated RNA, all was reverse transcribed, and so the sequenced material was expressed TCRB transcripts. Using immunoSEQ multiplex PCR, the repertoire was profiled, and TCRdb retains in-frame clones only, with some absent. The sample yields around 310,000 clones, roughly 9.6% seen once. The sample comprised naive CD4+ T cells from blood. Receptor source: a woman in her 30s in good health.

V usage is TRBV27 and J usage is TRBJ2-3, with 8 bases matching TRBD2. Germline values: CDR1 MNHEY, CDR2 SMNVEV (reference sequence). This CDR3 is 15 amino acids long. The J segment lost 7 bases and the V segment lost 7 bases, leaving 13 bases of the junction unmatched. CDR3 in DNA: TGTGCCAGCAATTCCATGAGTCTAGCGGGTAATACGCAGTATTTT. It specifies CASNSMSLAGNTQYF.

The chain is built from TRBV9 and TRBJ2-3; 9 bases are a match to TRBD2. The germline gives CDR1 SGDLS, CDR2 YYNGEE. The CDR3 is 15 residues long. V was clipped by 4 bases and J by 2 bases; unmatched bases: 5. CDR3 amino acids: CASSPRTSDTDTQYF. The CDR3 DNA follows: TGTGCCAGCAGCCCCCGGACTAGCGACACAGATACGCAGTATTTT.

J is TRBJ2-1 and V is TRBV4-3; 7 bases fit TRBD2. The CDR3 totals 16 residues. Germline trimming cut 2 bases from V and 7 bases from J; bases unmatched to any gene: 11. In germline, CDR1 is LGHNA, CDR2 YSLEER. CDR3 region: CASSQYQRDLGNEQFF. The CDR3 bases are TGCGCCAGCAGCCAATACCAGCGGGACTTGGGGAATGAGCAGTTCTTC.

The sample holds a few counts of this clone. This chain links TRBV5-1 with TRBJ2-4; 13 nucleotides line up with TRBD2. CDR3 size: 16 residues. Germline V gene sequence: CDR1 SGHRS, CDR2 YFSETQ. V dropped 0 bases and J dropped 9; count of bases not matched to a gene: 6. CDR3 bases: TGCGCCAGCAGCTTGGGCGGACTAGCGGGAGTGGTCATTCAGTACTTC. Translating it yields CASSLGGLAGVVIQYF.

The chain has TRBV4-2 and TRBJ2-5, with a possible D match to TRBD2 (6 bases). The CDR3 contains 14 residues. Looked up from germline, CDR1 is LGHNA and CDR2 is YNFKEQ. Trimming left V 1 base short and J 4 bases short, with 10 bases between. CDR3 nucleotide sequence: TGTGCCAGCAGCCAAGGACTAGGCTTAGAGACCCAGTACTTC. Its translation: CASSQGLGLETQYF.

The CDR3 nucleotides are TGTGCCAGCAGCCCATCGTGGCAGGGAGGAAACACCATATATTTT. Amino acid sequence: CASSPSWQGGNTIYF. The chain combines TRBV14 with TRBJ1-3; maybe TRBD1 (5 bases). Germline CDR1 is SGHDN and CDR2 is FVKESK. The CDR3 consists of 15 residues. Trimming pared 4 bases from V and 4 bases from J, leaving 14 bases between.

The chain is built from TRBV25-1 and TRBJ2-2; TRBD2 might be the D (6 bases). This CDR3 is built from 15 residues. V lost 3 bases and J lost 2, with 10 bases in between. The germline CDR1 and CDR2 sequences are MGHDK and SYGVNS. This CDR3 reads CASSEGGGNTGELFF. For the CDR3, the DNA is TGTGCCAGCAGTGAGGGGGGAGGTAACACCGGGGAGCTGTTTTTT. Full variable domain (missing parts from reference TRBV25-1 and TRBJ2-2): EADIYQTPRYLVIGTGKKITLECSQTMGHDKMYWYQQDPGMELHLIHYSYGVNSTEKGDLSSESTVSRIRTEHFPLTLESARPSHTSQYLCASSEGGGNTGELFFGEGSRLTVL.

J is TRBJ2-4 and V is TRBV28; D perhaps matches TRBD2 (6 bases). CDR1 and CDR2 (germline): MDHEN, SYDVKM. This CDR3 comprises 14 residues. V was clipped by 10 bases and J by 3 bases, with 16 bases between them. The CDR3 is CATVDRDFKNIQYF. As DNA, the CDR3 is TGTGCCACCGTTGATAGGGACTTCAAAAACATTCAGTACTTC.

V is TRBV11-1 and J is TRBJ2-1; 8 nucleotides match TRBD1. Germline V gene sequence: CDR1 SGHAT, CDR2 FQDESV (reference sequence). This CDR3 region has 14 residues. With V trimmed by 3 bases and J by 8 bases, 6 bases remained unmatched. CDR3 DNA: TGTGCCAGCAGCTTCCGACAGGGGATGGATGAGCAGTTCTTC. Its translation: CASSFRQGMDEQFF.

This clone was seen more than once but under ten times. The V and J genes are TRBV30 and TRBJ1-5; the D is unclear. The V gene's germline CDR1 is GTSNPN and CDR2 SVGIG (reference sequence). The CDR3 runs to 14 residues. V was clipped by 4 bases and J by 0 bases, with 10 bases between them. The CDR3: CAWNGAYSNQPQHF. In nucleotides, the CDR3 is TGTGCCTGGAATGGTGCGTATAGCAATCAGCCCCAGCATTTT. Based on the CDR3 plus reference TRBV30 and TRBJ1-5, the full variable domain is SQTIHQWPATLVQPVGSPLSLECTVEGTSNPNLYWYRQAAGRGLQLLFYSVGIGQISSEVPQNLSASRPQDRQFILSSKKLLLSDSGFYLCAWNGAYSNQPQHFGDGTRLSIL.